In this sample, the clone carrying this T cell receptor beta chain turned up once. Its antigen is still unknown. This specimen comes from a study of T cell repertoires in cytomegalovirus infection. Whole-study context: CMV epitopes that were recently identified and HLA-C-restricted were used alongside well-studied HLA-B-restricted ones. Public TCR beta signatures marked donors with CMV infection and the matching HLA.

Overall study findings and caveats: Cumulative frequency (of public TCR beta family members) identified carriers of CMV plus the relevant HLA. Predominance within the ex vivo response was attributable to HLA-C-restricted CMV-specific TCR beta clonotypes.

The CDR3 contains 15 residues. CDR1 and CDR2 (germline): ENHRY, SYGVKD. Trimming shortened V by 7 bases and J by 2 bases, and 15 bases separated the two germline ends. TCRdb passed the reads through MiXCR, listing each CDR3 protein once. The data hold around 900,000 distinct CDR3 sequences, with roughly 30% observed a single time. The sample here was cultured CD8+ T cells from PBMCs, taken from culture after CMV antigen stimulation. The chain couples TRBV10-3 to TRBJ2-1; perhaps TRBD2 as D (6 bases). This clonotype originated in a human donor in good health (CMV status not recorded). Some clones in this sample may be carry-over from other donors' samples. The CDR3 DNA reads TGTGCCATCAACAAGGAGGGGAGCGCCTACAATGAGCAGTTCTTC. As protein: CAINKEGSAYNEQFF.